This T cell receptor (beta chain) was obtained from a study of blood T cell repertoires in COVID-19 (dated by TCRdb to 2018 to 2021). Regarding the study in general: The collaborator samples originated in the United States, Italy and Spain and spanned the acute and convalescent phases of COVID-19. The material from the prospective study consisted of cDNA or gDNA derived from T cells, B-cell-depleted T cells, or PBMCs. Samples were obtained from the ongoing ImmuneRACE study (first 160 participants) and from about 1,300 subjects provided by 6 global collaborators. Where available, HLA class I and class II types were taken from metadata supplied by the sample provider and were not determined by assay-based typing. Subjects who had been exposed to COVID-19, were actively infected with it, or had recovered from it provided the deeply sampled blood TCRbeta repertoires that made up the dataset. A freely available public database, intended as a resource for researchers studying the immune response to SARS-CoV-2, is where the repertoires were released. A de-identified subject ID, COVID-19 status, age in years and sex were almost always included in the sample metadata. Paper-wide results and their limitations: How much clinical and demographic metadata was included differed by source and by participant, and the metadata was provided uncurated.

TCRbeta CDR3 regions were amplified from genomic DNA using the immunoSEQ Assay, a bias-controlled multiplex PCR. Turning to the authors' computational methods: Nucleated cell counts per sample were estimated from amplification of reference gene primers within the assay. Sequence reads were collapsed and filtered to measure the absolute abundance of every unique TCRbeta CDR3 rearrangement. For each sample, productive Simpson clonality was calculated by taking the square root of Simpson's diversity index across productive rearrangements. The table was pulled from immuneACCESS by TCRdb, which kept in-frame rearrangements only. Such tables lose some clones; where checked, under half of the loss comes from unresolved V genes, and the rest has no known cause. The V and J calls and the clone size are those of that table, but D and trimming were determined from the DNA. The table for this sample lists around 200,000 clones; less than 90% of them were counted only once. 20% of the sample belongs to the ten largest clones.

CDR3 length: 9 amino acids, cysteine to phenylalanine. Of all the DNA, just the CDR3 is kept, 27 bases in frame from base 1. V lost 5 bases and J lost 10 bases; the stretch between them is 8 bases long. Taken from the germline V gene (reference sequence), the CDR1 and CDR2 loops are DFQATT and SNEGSKA. As concerns this clone: Its specific antigen is unknown. The record has no base qualities; no much larger clone is one base away.

Each collaborating institution followed its own protocols to collect whole blood in K2EDTA tubes. For TCRbeta analysis, collaborators shipped samples in one of three forms: frozen whole blood, isolated PBMCs, or DNA extracted from either of those sample types. The chain is encoded by TRBV20-1 joined to TRBJ1-1, with the D gene uncertain. The receptor was isolated from a man in his 70s with active or convalescent COVID-19. Sequencing input: peripheral blood. The DNA is TGCAGTGCTCCCCCCGGAGCTTTCTTT. It translates to CSAPPGAFF.